This T cell receptor (beta chain) was sequenced in a study of blood T cell repertoires in COVID-19. Study information: PBMCs, B-cell-depleted T cells, or T cells were the source of the cDNA or gDNA that made up the material.

The V and J ends lost 5 bases and 0 bases, in that order; junction bases with no gene match: 6. CDR1 is LGHDT and CDR2 is YNNKEL in the germline V gene (reference sequence). The CDR3 covers 15 residues. In the original analysis: By means of reference gene primer amplification, nucleated cell counts were estimated. Measured with immunoSEQ multiplex PCR; TCRdb has only the in-frame clones, and not every one. Clonal size and the V and J genes are those of that table, whereas D and trimming came from the DNA. The sample yields 20,000 to 25,000 clones, around three quarters seen once. The chain recombines TRBV3-1 (or the pseudogene TRBV3-2) with TRBJ1-2, with 7 bases aligning to TRBD1. Sequenced: peripheral blood. This receptor was taken from a man aged 60-69 years with active COVID-19. As DNA, the CDR3 is TGTGCCAGCAGCTACTCCGGGACAGCTAACTATGGCTACACCTTC. Translated, it gives CASSYSGTANYGYTF.